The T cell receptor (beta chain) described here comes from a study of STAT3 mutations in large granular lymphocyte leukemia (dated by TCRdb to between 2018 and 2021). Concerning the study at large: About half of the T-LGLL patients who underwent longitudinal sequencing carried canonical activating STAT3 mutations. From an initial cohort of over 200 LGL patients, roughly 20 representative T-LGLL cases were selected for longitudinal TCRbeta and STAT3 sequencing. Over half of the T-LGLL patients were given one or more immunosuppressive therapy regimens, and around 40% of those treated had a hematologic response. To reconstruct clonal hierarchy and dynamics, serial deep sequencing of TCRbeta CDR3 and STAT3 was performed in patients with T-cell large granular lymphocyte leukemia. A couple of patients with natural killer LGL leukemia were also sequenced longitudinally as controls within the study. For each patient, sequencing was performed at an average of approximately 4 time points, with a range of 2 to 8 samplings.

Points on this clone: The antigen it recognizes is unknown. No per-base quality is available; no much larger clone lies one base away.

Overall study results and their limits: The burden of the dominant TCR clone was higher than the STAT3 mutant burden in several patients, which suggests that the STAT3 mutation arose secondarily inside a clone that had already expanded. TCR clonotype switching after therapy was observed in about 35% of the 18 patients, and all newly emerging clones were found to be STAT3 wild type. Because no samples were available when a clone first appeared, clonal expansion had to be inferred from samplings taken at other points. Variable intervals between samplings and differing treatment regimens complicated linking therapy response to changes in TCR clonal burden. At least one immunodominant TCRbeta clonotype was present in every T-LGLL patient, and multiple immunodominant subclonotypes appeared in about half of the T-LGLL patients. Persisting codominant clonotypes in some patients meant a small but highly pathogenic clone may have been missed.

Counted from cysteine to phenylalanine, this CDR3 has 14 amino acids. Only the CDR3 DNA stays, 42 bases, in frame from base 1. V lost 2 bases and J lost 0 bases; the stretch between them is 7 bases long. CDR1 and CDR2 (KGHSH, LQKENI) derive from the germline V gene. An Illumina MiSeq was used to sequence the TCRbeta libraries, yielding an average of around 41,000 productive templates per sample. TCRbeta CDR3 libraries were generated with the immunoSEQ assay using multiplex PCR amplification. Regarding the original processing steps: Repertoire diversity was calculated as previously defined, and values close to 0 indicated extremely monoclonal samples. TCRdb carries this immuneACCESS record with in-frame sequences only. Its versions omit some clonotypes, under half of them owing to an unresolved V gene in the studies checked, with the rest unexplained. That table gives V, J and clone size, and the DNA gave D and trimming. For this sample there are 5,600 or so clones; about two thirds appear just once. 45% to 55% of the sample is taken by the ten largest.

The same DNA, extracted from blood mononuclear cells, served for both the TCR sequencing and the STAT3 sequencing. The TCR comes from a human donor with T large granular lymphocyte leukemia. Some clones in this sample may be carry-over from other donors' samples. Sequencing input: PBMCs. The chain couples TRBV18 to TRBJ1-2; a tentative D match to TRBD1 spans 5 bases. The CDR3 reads CASSPTGTNYGYTF. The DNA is TGTGCCAGCTCACCAACAGGAACTAACTATGGCTACACCTTC.